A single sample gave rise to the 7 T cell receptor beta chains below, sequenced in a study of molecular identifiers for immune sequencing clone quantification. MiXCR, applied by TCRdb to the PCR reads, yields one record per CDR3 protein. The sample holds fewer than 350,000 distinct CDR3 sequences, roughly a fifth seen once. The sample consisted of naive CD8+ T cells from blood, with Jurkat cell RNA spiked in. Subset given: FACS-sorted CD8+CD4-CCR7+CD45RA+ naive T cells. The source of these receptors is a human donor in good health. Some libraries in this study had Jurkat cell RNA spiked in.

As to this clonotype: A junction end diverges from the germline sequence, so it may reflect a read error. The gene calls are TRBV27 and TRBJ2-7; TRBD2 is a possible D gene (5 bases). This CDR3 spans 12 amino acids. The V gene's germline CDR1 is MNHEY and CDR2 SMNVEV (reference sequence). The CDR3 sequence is CTSSSGIYEQYF. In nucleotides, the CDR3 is TGTACCAGCAGCTCCGGGATCTACGAGCAGTACTTC.

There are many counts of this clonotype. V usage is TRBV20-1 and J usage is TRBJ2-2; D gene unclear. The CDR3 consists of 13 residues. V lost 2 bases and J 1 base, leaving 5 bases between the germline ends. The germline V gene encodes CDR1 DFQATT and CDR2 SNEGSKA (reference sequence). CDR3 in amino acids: CSARHLNTGELFF. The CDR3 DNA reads TGCAGTGCTAGACACCTGAACACCGGGGAGCTGTTTTTT.

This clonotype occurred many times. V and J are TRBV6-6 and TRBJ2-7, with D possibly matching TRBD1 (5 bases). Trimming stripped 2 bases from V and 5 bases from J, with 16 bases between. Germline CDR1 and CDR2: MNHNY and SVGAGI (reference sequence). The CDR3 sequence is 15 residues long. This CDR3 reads CASSYLSGWNDEQYF. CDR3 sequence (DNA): TGTGCCAGCAGTTACCTGTCAGGGTGGAACGACGAGCAGTACTTC.

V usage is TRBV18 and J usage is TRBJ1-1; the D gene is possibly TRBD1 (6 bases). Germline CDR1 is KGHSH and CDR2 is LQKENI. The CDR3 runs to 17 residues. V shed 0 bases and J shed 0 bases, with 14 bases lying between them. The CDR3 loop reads CASSPPRGGDMNTEAFF. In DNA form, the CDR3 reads TGTGCCAGCTCACCACCGCGTGGGGGGGACATGAACACTGAAGCTTTCTTT.

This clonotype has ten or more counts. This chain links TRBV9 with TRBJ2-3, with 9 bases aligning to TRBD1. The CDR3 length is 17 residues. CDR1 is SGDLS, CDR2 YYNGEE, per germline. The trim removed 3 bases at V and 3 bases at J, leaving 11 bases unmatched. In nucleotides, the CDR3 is TGTGCCAGCAGCGCCCCCCGGACAGGGGTACTTACAGATACGCAGTATTTT. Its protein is CASSAPRTGVLTDTQYF.

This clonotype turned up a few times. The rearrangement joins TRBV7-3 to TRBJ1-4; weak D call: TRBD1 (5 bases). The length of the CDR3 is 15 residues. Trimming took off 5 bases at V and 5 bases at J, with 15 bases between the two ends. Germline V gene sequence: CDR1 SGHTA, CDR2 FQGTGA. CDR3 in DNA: TGTGCCAGCAGCCCAGGGATAAGCGAAAATGAAAAACTGTTTTTT. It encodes CASSPGISENEKLFF.

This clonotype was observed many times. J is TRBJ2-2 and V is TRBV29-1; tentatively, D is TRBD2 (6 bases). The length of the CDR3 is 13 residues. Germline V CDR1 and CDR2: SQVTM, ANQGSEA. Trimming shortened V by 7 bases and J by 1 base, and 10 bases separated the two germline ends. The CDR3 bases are TGCAGCGCTCCTAGCGAGAACACCGGGGAGCTGTTTTTT. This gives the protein CSAPSENTGELFF.